This TCR beta chain came from a study of T cells in Graves' hyperthyroidism and ophthalmopathy. Trimming left V 2 bases short and J 8 bases short, with 16 bases between. The germline gives CDR1 DFQATT, CDR2 SNEGSKA (reference sequence). This CDR3 is built from 14 residues. RNA transcripts gave rise to amplified TCR beta CDR3 regions. Carried out on the TCR CDR3, a first-round RT-PCR used the HTBI primer set. Via MiXCR, TCRdb re-called the multiplex PCR reads, giving one row per CDR3 protein. The table records under 700,000 distinct CDR3 sequences, 16% of them present only once. Using about 10 ml of fresh peripheral blood, PBMCs were prepared. This clonotype was detected ten times or more.

The origin of this receptor is a woman aged 18 to 35 with Graves' hyperthyroidism. The sequencing sample was made of blood. J is TRBJ2-1 and V is TRBV20-1; TRBD1 or TRBD2 may be the D gene (5 bases each). For the CDR3, the DNA is TGCAGTGCTAGATCCACTCGGGGCTTTCATGAGCAGTTCTTC. This codes for CSARSTRGFHEQFF.